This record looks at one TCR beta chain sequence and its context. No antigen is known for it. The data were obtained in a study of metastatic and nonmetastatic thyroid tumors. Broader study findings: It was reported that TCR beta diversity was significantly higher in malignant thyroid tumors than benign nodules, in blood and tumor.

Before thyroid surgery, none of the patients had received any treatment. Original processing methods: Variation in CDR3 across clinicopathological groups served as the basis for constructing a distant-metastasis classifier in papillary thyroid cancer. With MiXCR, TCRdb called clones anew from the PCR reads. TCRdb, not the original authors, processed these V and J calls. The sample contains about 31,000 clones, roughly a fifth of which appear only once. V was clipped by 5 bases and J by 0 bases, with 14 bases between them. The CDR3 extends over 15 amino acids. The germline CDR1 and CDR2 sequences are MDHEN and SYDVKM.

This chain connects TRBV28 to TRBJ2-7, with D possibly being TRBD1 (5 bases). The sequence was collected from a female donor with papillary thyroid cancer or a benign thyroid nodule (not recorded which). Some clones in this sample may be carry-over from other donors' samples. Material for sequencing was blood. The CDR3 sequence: CASSPQGPSSYEQYF. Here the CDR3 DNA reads TGTGCCAGCAGTCCTCAGGGTCCTAGCTCCTACGAGCAGTACTTC.